Below, 14 T cell receptor beta chains from the same sample are listed, as sequenced in a study of shared clonotypes between healthy human individuals. Measured with immunoSEQ multiplex PCR; TCRdb has only the in-frame clones, and not every one. In the table there are some 350,000 clones, around two thirds of which are singletons. Sequences were obtained from memory CD4+ T cells sorted from blood. Subset denoted: CD45RA-negative fraction. Receptor source: a man aged 30-40 years in good health.

The chain employs TRBV2 and TRBJ1-3; perhaps TRBD1 as D (5 bases). The V gene's germline CDR1 is SNHLY and CDR2 FYNNEI. The CDR3 is 16 residues long. With 6 bases removed from V and 2 bases from J, the gap between germline ends came to 17 bases. The CDR3 protein is CASRDTALGAGNTIYF. Written as DNA, the CDR3 is TGTGCCAGCAGGGACACAGCTTTAGGGGCTGGAAACACCATATATTTT. The whole variable domain, remainder taken from reference TRBV2 and TRBJ1-3, is EPEVTQTPSHQVTQMGQEVILRCVPISNHLYFYWYRQILGQKVEFLVSFYNNEISEKSEIFDDQFSVERPDGSNFTLKIRSTKLEDSAMYFCASRDTALGAGNTIYFGEGSWLTVV.

The CDR3 spells CASSISPNTGELFF. CDR3 nucleotides: TGTGCCAGTAGTATTTCCCCGAACACCGGGGAGCTGTTTTTT. The V call is TRBV19, the J call TRBJ2-2; the D is unclear. CDR1 is LNHDA and CDR2 is SQIVND in the germline V gene (reference sequence). V was trimmed by 3 bases and J by 0 bases, leaving 5 bases between them. The CDR3 totals 14 residues.

The rearrangement uses TRBV27 and TRBJ2-7; 9 nucleotides line up with TRBD1. CDR1 is MNHEY and CDR2 is SMNVEV in the germline V gene (reference sequence). CDR3 length: 15 residues. J lost 4 bases, V lost 1 base, and 5 bases had no gene match. The CDR3 DNA sequence: TGTGCCAGCAGTTTATACGGGGACAGGGTTTACGAGCAGTACTTC. It encodes CASSLYGDRVYEQYF.

The rearrangement links TRBV7-8 to TRBJ2-7; D uncertain. Germline V gene lookup returns CDR1 SGHVS and CDR2 FQNEAQ. This CDR3 contains 12 residues. The ends were cut back, 6 bases at V and 3 bases at J, with 9 bases in the middle. CDR3 region: CASSRVSYEQYF. For the CDR3, the DNA is TGTGCCAGCAGTCGAGTAAGCTACGAGCAGTACTTC.

The chain combines TRBV6-5 with TRBJ1-1; 8 nucleotides line up with TRBD1. Looked up from germline, CDR1 is MNHEY and CDR2 is SVGAGI. The CDR3 is 15 amino acids. J gave up 5 bases and V 6 bases, and 11 bases lay outside the gene matches. CDR3 region: CASRTRQGLKTEAFF. Here the CDR3 DNA reads TGTGCCAGCAGGACAAGACAGGGGCTAAAGACTGAAGCTTTCTTT.

This clone was detected once. V and J are TRBV18 and TRBJ1-5, with a tentative D call TRBD1 (6 bases). V lost 1 base and J 11 bases, leaving 15 bases between the germline ends. Per the germline V gene, CDR1 is KGHSH and CDR2 is LQKENI. The CDR3 spans 14 residues. In nucleotides, the CDR3 is TGTGCCAGCTCACCACAGGACAGTGGGACGTCCCAGCATTTT. Its translation is CASSPQDSGTSQHF. The entire variable domain, with the rest obtained from reference TRBV18 and TRBJ1-5, is as follows: NAGVMQNPRHLVRRRGQEARLRCSPMKGHSHVYWYRQLPEEGLKFMVYLQKENIIDESGMPKERFSAEFPKEGPSILRIQQVVRGDSAAYFCASSPQDSGTSQHFGDGTRLSIL.

This clone was recorded a few times. The chain couples TRBV10-3 to TRBJ2-2; D is uncertain. Trimming removed 2 bases at V and 7 bases at J, with 20 bases between. Germline loops: CDR1 ENHRY, CDR2 SYGVKD. The CDR3 consists of 17 residues. The CDR3 here is CAISENLAPKPNGELFF. The CDR3 region has the DNA TGTGCCATCAGTGAGAACCTTGCCCCCAAACCCAACGGGGAGCTGTTTTTT.

Note on this clone: An end of the junction does not agree with germline; a read error may underlie this. This chain uses TRBV7-7 with TRBJ2-5, with TRBD1 identical over 11 bases. The CDR3 is made up of 14 amino acids. The germline CDR1 and CDR2 sequences are SSHAT and FNYEAQ (reference sequence). CDR3 in amino acids: CASSPDRGRETQYF. CDR3 bases: TGTGCTAGCAGCCCGGACAGGGGGCGAGAGACCCAGTACTTC.

The J gene is TRBJ2-3, the V gene TRBV27; 11 positions agree with TRBD2. The CDR3 is 15 amino acids. Germline V gives CDR1 MNHEY, CDR2 SMNVEV (reference sequence). Unmatched junction bases numbered 3, after V lost 5 bases and J lost 2 bases. The CDR3 DNA reads as TGTGCCAGCAGTCTTAGCGGGAGGGCCACAGATACGCAGTATTTT. This encodes CASSLSGRATDTQYF.

This sequence joins TRBV5-6 and TRBJ2-7; no reliable D call. V was shortened by 1 base and J by 10 bases, with 12 bases between the two germline ends. CDR1 and CDR2 from the germline V gene are SGHDT and YYEEEE. The CDR3 sequence is 12 residues long. DNA for the CDR3: TGTGCCAGCAGCTTGTCCCCCGAGTACCAGTACTTC. Its translation is CASSLSPEYQYF.

This chain links TRBV28 with TRBJ1-5; D perhaps matches TRBD1 (5 bases). CDR1 and CDR2 from the germline V gene are MDHEN and SYDVKM. Trimming left V 3 bases short and J 6 bases short, with 15 bases between. The CDR3 totals 15 residues. CDR3 amino acids: CASSFRGGQGQPQHF. Written as DNA, the CDR3 is TGTGCCAGCAGTTTTCGTGGCGGGCAGGGTCAGCCCCAGCATTTT.

The DNA of the CDR3 is TGTGCCAGCAGCCATATAGGACAGGGGGACAATGAGCAGTTCTTC. The encoded protein is CASSHIGQGDNEQFF. The rearrangement joins TRBV14 to TRBJ2-1; 10 bases agree with TRBD1. This CDR3 region has 15 residues. Germline lookup yields CDR1 SGHDN and CDR2 FVKESK. V lost 3 bases and J lost 5; bases outside the gene matches: 4.

The chain couples TRBV18 to TRBJ1-5, with D unclear. V gave up 6 bases and J gave up 2 bases, with 17 bases separating them. Looked up from germline, CDR1 is KGHSH and CDR2 is LQKENI. CDR3 length: 16 amino acids. The CDR3 region is CASSLLSVHGNQPQHF. The CDR3 coding sequence is TGTGCCAGCTCCCTACTTTCAGTACATGGCAATCAGCCCCAGCATTTT.

The sample holds a few counts of this clone. V and J are TRBV7-9 and TRBJ2-7; D uncertain. From germline, CDR1 is SEHNR and CDR2 FQNEAQ (reference sequence). The CDR3 covers 13 residues. The V end was cut by 5 bases, the J end by 2 bases, with 10 bases between. Written as DNA, the CDR3 is TGTGCCAGCAGCATCGACTTACCCTACGAGCAGTACTTC. It codes for CASSIDLPYEQYF.